This TCR beta chain came from a study of cytomegalovirus exposure and HLA in healthy donors. The donors, nominally healthy at sampling, likely had unrecorded immune exposures. Regarding this clone: The antigen remains undetermined.

The PCR had 60 Vbeta and 13 Jbeta primers. Clones were read by immunoSEQ multiplex PCR, and TCRdb kept only the in-frame ones, dropping some. The sample consists of under 150,000 clones, around 80% of them appearing once. Between the trimmed V and J ends, which lost 3 bases and 0 bases, there was a span of 12 bases. CDR3 length equals 15 residues. Germline CDR1 reads SNHLY; CDR2 reads FYNNEI. Study-level results: What a later analysis reportedly showed was that an Asian-associated ancestry cluster had fewer N-insertions than the roughly 720-donor mean.

V usage is TRBV2 and J usage is TRBJ2-7, with D perhaps matching TRBD2 (5 bases). The receptor's source is a woman in her forties or fifties in good health and CMV-seropositive. What was sequenced was PBMCs. The CDR3 reads CASSDFLGSSYEQYF. CDR3 in DNA: TGTGCCAGCAGTGATTTCTTGGGGAGCTCCTACGAGCAGTACTTC.